This T cell receptor (beta chain) stems from a study of blood T cells in healthy people across ages. General observations from the study: Older age went with lower TCR beta diversity per million T cells, in a roughly linear way. Donor CMV infection status was unknown, possibly confounding age-related changes in expanded clonotypes.

A note on this clonotype: Its target is unknown.

For the second PCR, which ran for 7 to 11 cycles, a sample-barcoded 5' primer and a J-beta primer mix were used. TCRdb reanalysed the 5' RACE reads using MiXCR and keeps one entry per CDR3 protein. The sample holds roughly 1,800,000 distinct CDR3 sequences, just under 50% seen once. The length of the CDR3 is 16 residues. Germline CDR1 is SGHKS and CDR2 is YYEKEE (reference sequence). The ends were cut back, 6 bases at V and 4 bases at J, with 22 bases in the middle. The study recruited healthy Caucasian donors from Russia who were aged about 6 to 95. Per-sample PBMC isolation yielded at least 7 million cells.

The receptor was isolated from a woman between 35 and 50 years old in good health. Specimen: blood. The V call is TRBV5-5, the J call TRBJ1-2; tentatively, D is TRBD1 (6 bases). CDR3 in DNA: TGTGCCAGCACCCGACAGGAGACGGTCGGTAGCTATGGCTACACCTTC. The encoded protein is CASTRQETVGSYGYTF.